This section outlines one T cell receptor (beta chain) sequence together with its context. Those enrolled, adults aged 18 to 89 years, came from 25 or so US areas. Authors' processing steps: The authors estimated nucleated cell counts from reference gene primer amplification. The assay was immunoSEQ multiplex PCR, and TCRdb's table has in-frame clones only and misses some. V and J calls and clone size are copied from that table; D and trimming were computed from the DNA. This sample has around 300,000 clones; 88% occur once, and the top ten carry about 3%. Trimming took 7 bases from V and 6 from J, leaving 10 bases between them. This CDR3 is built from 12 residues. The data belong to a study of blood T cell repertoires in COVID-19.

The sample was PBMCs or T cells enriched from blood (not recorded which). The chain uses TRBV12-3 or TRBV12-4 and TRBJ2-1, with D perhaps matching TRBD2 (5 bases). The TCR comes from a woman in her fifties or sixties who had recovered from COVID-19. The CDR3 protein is CASKGGGNEQFF. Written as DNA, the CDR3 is TGTGCCAGCAAAGGAGGTGGCAATGAGCAGTTCTTC.